This entry lists 20 T cell receptor beta chains sequenced from one sample in a study of blood T cell repertoires in COVID-19. Produced via immunoSEQ multiplex PCR; TCRdb's table is partial and in-frame only. The table includes under 70,000 clones, around 89% detected once. Sequenced sample: peripheral blood. The source is a man in his 60s with active COVID-19.

This chain uses TRBV29-1 with TRBJ2-2, with D perhaps TRBD1 (8 bases). The CDR3 loop spans 15 amino acids. Trimming left V 7 bases short and J 1 base short, with 16 bases between. Germline V gene lookup returns CDR1 SQVTM and CDR2 ANQGSEA. For the CDR3, the DNA is TGCAGCGCTCGAGCGGGGACAGGGAACACCGGGGAGCTGTTTTTT. Translating it yields CSARAGTGNTGELFF.

This chain joins TRBV27 and TRBJ2-1; 7 bases fit TRBD2. V shed 8 bases, J shed 6 bases, and the junction held 13 bases outside the gene matches. CDR3 length: 15 residues. CDR1 is MNHEY and CDR2 is SMNVEV in the germline V gene (reference sequence). CDR3 sequence reads: CASCYTWDYSNEQFF. The CDR3 DNA is TGTGCCAGCTGTTACACATGGGACTACAGCAATGAGCAGTTCTTC.

The gene calls are TRBV2 and TRBJ2-3; the D is unclear. CDR3 length equals 12 residues. Germline V gene lookup returns CDR1 SNHLY and CDR2 FYNNEI. The V end lost 5 bases, the J end lost 6 bases, and 9 bases lay between the germline ends. The CDR3 sequence is CASSIVRDTQYF. CDR3 sequence (DNA): TGTGCCAGCAGTATCGTCCGGGATACGCAGTATTTT. The variable domain in full, with the rest retrieved from reference TRBV2 and TRBJ2-3, is EPEVTQTPSHQVTQMGQEVILRCVPISNHLYFYWYRQILGQKVEFLVSFYNNEISEKSEIFDDQFSVERPDGSNFTLKIRSTKLEDSAMYFCASSIVRDTQYFGPGTRLTVL.

The chain uses TRBV19 and TRBJ2-1; 14 nucleotides agree with TRBD2. Germline CDR1 reads LNHDA; CDR2 reads SQIVND (reference sequence). J lost 0 bases, V lost 6 bases, and 7 bases had no gene match. The CDR3 has 18 residues. The CDR3 nucleotides are TGTGCCAGTAGCAGGGGACTAGCGGGGGCTAGCTCCTACAATGAGCAGTTCTTC. Protein: CASSRGLAGASSYNEQFF.

The chain combines TRBV28 with TRBJ1-5; no reliable D call. Germline values: CDR1 MDHEN, CDR2 SYDVKM. CDR3 length: 12 residues. V was trimmed by 9 bases and J by 1 base, leaving 7 bases between them. CDR3 nucleotide sequence: TGTGCCAGTGTTAGAAGCAATCAGCCCCAGCATTTT. This codes for CASVRSNQPQHF.

V is TRBV12-3 or TRBV12-4 and J is TRBJ2-7, with a possible D match to TRBD2 (5 bases). V was clipped by 6 bases and J by 7 bases, with 13 bases between them. This CDR3 spans 12 amino acids. Written as DNA, the CDR3 is TGTGCCAGCAGCTACGGGCCGGGGGAGCAGTACTTC. Residues: CASSYGPGEQYF.

This clone was seen once. The rearrangement joins TRBV6-6 to TRBJ2-2, with D possibly being TRBD2 (6 bases). Trimming cost V 8 bases and J 5 bases, with 15 bases left between them. Per germline, CDR1 MNHNY and CDR2 SVGAGI (reference sequence). CDR3 length equals 14 residues. CDR3 sequence reads: CASAVGGGTGELFF. For the CDR3, the DNA is TGTGCCAGCGCTGTAGGAGGAGGGACCGGGGAGCTGTTTTTT.

This clone was counted a single time. The gene calls are TRBV19 and TRBJ2-4, with TRBD2 identical over 15 bases. This CDR3 is built from 19 residues. V gave up 4 bases and J gave up 0 bases; unmatched junction bases: 7. Germline V gene lookup returns CDR1 LNHDA and CDR2 SQIVND (reference sequence). CDR3 amino acids: CASSNGLAGGPLAKNIQYF. For the CDR3, the DNA is TGTGCCAGTAGTAACGGACTAGCGGGAGGGCCTTTAGCCAAAAACATTCAGTACTTC.

The chain recombines TRBV15 with TRBJ2-7; TRBD1 is a possible D gene (6 bases). The germline V gene encodes CDR1 LNHNV and CDR2 YYDKDF (reference sequence). V was clipped by 1 base and J by 5 bases, with 12 bases between them. This CDR3 is 14 amino acids long. CDR3 protein: CATSRVTGSHEQYF. In DNA, the CDR3 is TGTGCCACCAGCAGAGTAACAGGGTCCCACGAGCAGTACTTC.

Only a few counts were recorded for this clone. V usage is TRBV30 and J usage is TRBJ2-7, with D possibly TRBD2 on 6 matching bases. V lost 3 bases, J lost 7 bases, and 10 bases lay in between. In germline, CDR1 is GTSNPN, CDR2 SVGIG (reference sequence). This CDR3 is 11 amino acids long. The CDR3 here is CAWRREREQYF. The DNA for the CDR3 is TGTGCCTGGAGGCGGGAACGGGAGCAGTACTTC.

The chain joins TRBV19 to TRBJ1-3, with TRBD1 as a possible D gene (6 bases). Germline CDR1 and CDR2: LNHDA and SQIVND (reference sequence). This CDR3 is built from 15 residues. V lost 3 bases and J 0 bases, leaving 9 bases between the germline ends. The DNA for the CDR3 is TGTGCCAGTAGTATTGGGACAAACTCTGGAAACACCATATATTTT. Its protein is CASSIGTNSGNTIYF.

The chain uses TRBV18 and TRBJ2-1; D gene unclear. V dropped 3 bases and J dropped 0 bases, with 9 bases sitting between them. The CDR3 has 15 amino acids. Germline loops: CDR1 KGHSH, CDR2 LQKENI. CDR3 in DNA: TGTGCCAGCTCACCCGACTTGAGCTCCTACAATGAGCAGTTCTTC. Translating it yields CASSPDLSSYNEQFF.

This clone was counted a single time. This chain connects TRBV4-3 to TRBJ2-1, with TRBD2 as a possible D gene (6 bases). V lost 1 base and J 12 bases, leaving 19 bases between the germline ends. The V gene's germline CDR1 is LGHNA and CDR2 YSLEER. The CDR3 runs 15 residues. The CDR3 bases are TGCGCCAGCAGCCAAGGGGGGGTCTATCGGGGTTTGCAGTTCTTC. It is translated as CASSQGGVYRGLQFF.

This sequence joins TRBV7-2 and TRBJ2-5; weak D call: TRBD1 (7 bases). Germline CDR1 is SGHTA and CDR2 is FQGNSA. This CDR3 is built from 15 residues. Trimming cost V 5 bases and J 4 bases, with 17 bases left between them. CDR3 amino acids: CASSPTGTGRETQYF. In nucleotides, the CDR3 is TGTGCCAGCAGCCCGACAGGGACTGGTCGAGAGACCCAGTACTTC.

This clone showed up just once. The genes are TRBV27 and TRBJ1-4, with 7 bases identical to TRBD1. From germline, CDR1 is MNHEY and CDR2 SMNVEV (reference sequence). The CDR3 runs 16 residues. Trimming at V came to 4 bases and at J to 2 bases, leaving 7 bases not matched to a gene. The CDR3 DNA follows: TGTGCCAGCAGTTCCCGACAGGGAACCACTAATGAAAAACTGTTTTTT. This encodes CASSSRQGTTNEKLFF.

The genes are TRBV3-1 (or the pseudogene TRBV3-2) and TRBJ2-7, with 8 bases lining up with TRBD2. V lost 7 bases and J lost 1; bases outside the gene matches: 9. CDR1 and CDR2 (germline): LGHDT, YNNKEL (reference sequence). The CDR3 runs to 15 residues. CDR3 sequence reads: CASTQESGGSYEQYF. CDR3 bases: TGTGCCAGCACCCAGGAAAGCGGGGGATCCTACGAGCAGTACTTC.

CDR3 DNA sequence: TGTGCTAGTGGTTTGGGGCCTCTCACACAGGGGGAGAACACCGGGGAGCTGTTTTTT. Amino acid sequence: CASGLGPLTQGENTGELFF. The chain links TRBV12-5 to TRBJ2-2; 8 bases fit TRBD1. V was pared by 1 base and J by 1 base, with 11 bases of the junction left unmatched. The CDR3 contains 19 residues. Germline CDR1 reads LGHNT; CDR2 reads FRNRAP.

This chain uses TRBV28 with TRBJ1-5, with D uncertain. The CDR3 totals 12 residues. V lost 2 bases, J lost 6 bases, and 5 bases lay in between. Germline CDR1 reads MDHEN; CDR2 reads SYDVKM. The CDR3 here is CASSLLGQPQHF. The CDR3 nucleotides read TGTGCCAGCAGTTTACTAGGTCAGCCCCAGCATTTT.

The V and J genes are TRBV6-2 or TRBV6-3 and TRBJ1-6; the D is unclear. The germline gives CDR1 MNHEY, CDR2 SVGEGT. Trimming removed 4 bases at V and 9 bases at J, with 19 bases between. The CDR3 sequence is 16 residues long. CDR3: CASSFVDRVSSSPLHF. CDR3 nucleotides: TGTGCCAGCAGTTTCGTCGACCGGGTATCGTCTTCACCCCTCCACTTT.

This clone showed up just a few times. V usage is TRBV12-3 or TRBV12-4 and J usage is TRBJ1-5; D gene unclear. This CDR3 contains 12 residues. V was cut by 6 bases and J by 6 bases, with 9 bases left in between. The CDR3 sequence is CASRAPSQPQHF. In DNA, the CDR3 is TGTGCCAGCAGGGCCCCAAGTCAGCCCCAGCATTTT.